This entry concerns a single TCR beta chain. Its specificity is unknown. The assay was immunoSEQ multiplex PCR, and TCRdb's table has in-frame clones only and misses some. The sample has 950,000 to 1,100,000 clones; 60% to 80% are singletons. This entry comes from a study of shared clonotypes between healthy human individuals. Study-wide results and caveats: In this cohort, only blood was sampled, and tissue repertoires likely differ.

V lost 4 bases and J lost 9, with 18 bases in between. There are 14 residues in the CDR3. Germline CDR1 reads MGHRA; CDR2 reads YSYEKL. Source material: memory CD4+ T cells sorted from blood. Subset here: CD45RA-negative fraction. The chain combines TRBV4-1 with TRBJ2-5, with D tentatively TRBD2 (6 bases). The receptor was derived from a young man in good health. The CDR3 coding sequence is TGCGCCAGCAGCCCATCTCCCCGGGGCGGGGCCCAGTACTTC. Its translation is CASSPSPRGGAQYF.